A single sample gave rise to the 2 T cell receptor beta chains below, sequenced in a study of cytomegalovirus exposure and HLA in healthy donors. The PCR used 60 Vbeta and 13 Jbeta primers. The repertoire was sequenced with immunoSEQ multiplex PCR; TCRdb's copy has only in-frame clones and lacks some. The table shows 90,000 to 100,000 clones, with roughly 69% occurring only once. Specimen: PBMCs. The receptor source for this set is a man aged 50 to 59 in good health and CMV-seronegative.

The chain combines TRBV6-5 with TRBJ2-1, with D unresolved. The CDR3 has 15 amino acids. CDR1 and CDR2 from the germline V gene are MNHEY and SVGAGI. The V end was cut by 2 bases, the J end by 0 bases, with 8 bases between. Here the CDR3 DNA reads TGTGCCAGCAGTTACGGGCCTCCCTCCTACAATGAGCAGTTCTTC. Its translation: CASSYGPPSYNEQFF.

CDR3 bases: TGTGCCAGCAGCCCCCTCGTGAGTCGGGTCTATGGAAACATTCAGTACTTC. This codes for CASSPLVSRVYGNIQYF. This rearrangement joins TRBV7-2 to TRBJ2-4, with unresolved D. Deletions cut 5 bases from V and 6 bases from J, with 23 bases between. This CDR3 is 17 amino acids long. Germline CDR1 is SGHTA and CDR2 is FQGNSA.